Following are 21 T cell receptor beta chains from one sample sequenced in a study of blood T cell repertoires in COVID-19. Here immunoSEQ multiplex PCR was the method, and the copy in TCRdb shows in-frame clones only, minus some. The sample gives some 200,000 clones, roughly four fifths of which show up once; 12% is in the top ten. Sequencing was done on a sample of PBMCs or T cells enriched from blood (not recorded which). The receptors stem from a man aged 35-49 years who had recovered from COVID-19.

This rearrangement joins TRBV18 to TRBJ1-1; TRBD1 might be the D (5 bases). Germline V CDR1 and CDR2: KGHSH, LQKENI. V was cut by 5 bases and J by 4 bases, with 20 bases left in between. The CDR3 loop spans 16 amino acids. Written as DNA, the CDR3 is TGTGCCAGCTCAGGAGACAGCTTAGGGCTTGCCACTGAAGCTTTCTTT. This sequence encodes CASSGDSLGLATEAFF.

Regarding this clone: This specimen includes other DNA sequences encoding the same CDR3. This rearrangement joins TRBV7-3 to TRBJ2-1; 7 bases map to TRBD2. V lost 1 base and J lost 0; bases outside the gene matches: 6. In germline, CDR1 is SGHTA, CDR2 FQGTGA. This CDR3 region has 17 residues. The CDR3 DNA is TGTGCCAGCAGCTTAAACCCAGCGGGGAGCTCCTACAATGAGCAGTTCTTC. Its protein product is CASSLNPAGSSYNEQFF.

The chain couples TRBV5-8 to TRBJ1-4; D is ambiguous. The germline V gene encodes CDR1 SGHTS and CDR2 YDEGEE. This CDR3 spans 14 amino acids. V was cut by 2 bases and J by 8 bases, with 13 bases left in between. CDR3 sequence reads: CASSLRARGEKLFF. In DNA form, the CDR3 reads TGTGCCAGCAGCTTACGGGCCCGAGGGGAAAAACTGTTTTTT.

The chain joins TRBV3-1 (or the pseudogene TRBV3-2) to TRBJ2-3; D possibly corresponds to TRBD2 (6 bases). CDR1 and CDR2 (germline): LGHDT, YNNKEL (reference sequence). The CDR3 loop spans 16 amino acids. V dropped 2 bases and J dropped 9 bases, with 21 bases sitting between them. CDR3 DNA sequence: TGTGCCAGCAGCCAAACCGTATCACCGGATGGGAGGACGCAGTATTTT. Its protein is CASSQTVSPDGRTQYF.

This clone showed up just a few times. The gene calls are TRBV3-1 (or the pseudogene TRBV3-2) and TRBJ2-1, with 7 bases aligning to TRBD2. The CDR3 runs to 15 residues. CDR1 is LGHDT and CDR2 is YNNKEL in the germline V gene (reference sequence). Trimming at V came to 4 bases and at J to 0 bases, leaving 3 bases not matched to a gene. CDR3 sequence reads: CASSLWTSSYNEQFF. The DNA for the CDR3 is TGTGCCAGCAGCCTCTGGACTAGCTCCTACAATGAGCAGTTCTTC.

For the CDR3, the DNA is TGTGCCAGCAGTTCCCCGGGGGGGTATAATTCACCCCTCCACTTT. The encoded protein is CASSSPGGYNSPLHF. The V call is TRBV28, the J call TRBJ1-6, with D perhaps matching TRBD1 (5 bases). The CDR3 is 15 amino acids. Germline V gene data show CDR1 as MDHEN and CDR2 as SYDVKM. Trimming stripped 4 bases from V and 4 bases from J, with 11 bases between.

This clone has only a few counts. Written as DNA, the CDR3 is TGTGCCTGGAGTCCGACAGGGCTGGCTGAAGCTTTCTTT. Translating it yields CAWSPTGLAEAFF. The chain uses TRBV30 and TRBJ1-1; TRBD1 matches 7 bases. V lost 2 bases, J lost 6 bases, and 6 bases stayed unmatched. The CDR3 covers 13 residues. Germline V gene data show CDR1 as GTSNPN and CDR2 as SVGIG (reference sequence).

The chain is built from TRBV4-2 and TRBJ2-5; 9 bases map to TRBD2. Germline CDR1 LGHNA, CDR2 YNFKEQ. CDR3 size: 16 residues. With V trimmed by 4 bases and J by 4 bases, 10 bases remained unmatched. The CDR3 DNA reads as TGTGCCAGCAGCCCCGTAGCGGGAGCGCCCGGAGAGACCCAGTACTTC. Residues: CASSPVAGAPGETQYF.

CDR3 sequence: CASSVGQLVTGELFF. In nucleotides, the CDR3 is TGTGCCAGCAGCGTCGGACAGTTAGTCACCGGGGAGCTGTTTTTT. The V and J genes are TRBV9 and TRBJ2-2, with D possibly being TRBD1 (6 bases). Looked up from germline, CDR1 is SGDLS and CDR2 is YYNGEE. This CDR3 is built from 15 residues. The V end was cut by 2 bases, the J end by 4 bases, with 12 bases between.

This rearrangement joins TRBV2 to TRBJ1-4; 7 positions agree with TRBD1. Germline V CDR1 and CDR2: SNHLY, FYNNEI. Trimming at V came to 3 bases and at J to 8 bases, leaving 6 bases not matched to a gene. The CDR3 totals 14 residues. The CDR3 nucleotides read TGTGCCAGCAGTGATTTGGGACAGCGGGAAAAACTGTTTTTT. Translation gives CASSDLGQREKLFF.

V and J are TRBV27 and TRBJ2-3; D possibly corresponds to TRBD1 (7 bases). The V gene's germline CDR1 is MNHEY and CDR2 SMNVEV (reference sequence). V lost 5 bases, J lost 7 bases, and 19 bases lay in between. The CDR3 extends over 15 amino acids. CDR3 bases: TGTGCCAGCAGTAGGGGGGCAGGGGGGTGGAATACGCAGTATTTT. Its translation is CASSRGAGGWNTQYF.

J is TRBJ2-2 and V is TRBV9, with TRBD2 matching 8 bases. The length of the CDR3 is 15 residues. Germline V gene lookup returns CDR1 SGDLS and CDR2 YYNGEE. Losses at the gene ends were 4 bases for V and 5 bases for J; bases not matched to a gene: 7. Here the CDR3 reads CASSLGLVGTGELFF. CDR3 bases: TGTGCCAGCAGCCTGGGACTAGTTGGGACCGGGGAGCTGTTTTTT.

This clone has only one observation. V usage is TRBV7-9 and J usage is TRBJ2-2, with D possibly being TRBD1 (6 bases). V dropped 6 bases and J dropped 5 bases, with 25 bases sitting between them. The CDR3 runs 18 residues. Germline V gives CDR1 SEHNR, CDR2 FQNEAQ (reference sequence). The CDR3 protein is CASSSSGQRAGDTGELFF. The DNA for the CDR3 is TGTGCCAGCAGTTCCTCAGGACAGAGGGCAGGGGATACCGGGGAGCTGTTTTTT.

V and J are TRBV18 and TRBJ2-4, with TRBD1 matching over 10 bases. The CDR3 is made up of 17 amino acids. Trimming at V came to 0 bases and at J to 2 bases, leaving 4 bases not matched to a gene. CDR1 is KGHSH and CDR2 is LQKENI in the germline V gene. In DNA form, the CDR3 reads TGTGCCAGCTCACCACCCTCGACAGGGGGCTCCAAAAACATTCAGTACTTC. This codes for CASSPPSTGGSKNIQYF.

The CDR3 nucleotides read TGTGCCAGCAGCTTAAGACTGGGGGCCCACACTGAAGCTTTCTTT. Translated, it gives CASSLRLGAHTEAFF. The V gene is TRBV11-2, the J gene TRBJ1-1; D might be TRBD1 (6 bases). Trimming removed 2 bases from V and 3 bases from J, with 13 bases in between. The CDR3 totals 15 residues. CDR1 SGHAT and CDR2 FQNNGV come from the germline V gene.

This sequence joins TRBV27 and TRBJ2-5; TRBD2 matches at 9 bases. Germline assignment: CDR1 MNHEY and CDR2 SMNVEV (reference sequence). The CDR3 spans 16 residues. The V gene end was trimmed by 4 bases and the J gene end by 5 bases; junction bases not matched to a gene: 11. CDR3 loop: CASSSYSGLARETQYF. Written as DNA, the CDR3 is TGTGCCAGCAGTTCCTATTCGGGACTAGCCCGTGAGACCCAGTACTTC.

The chain links TRBV7-2 to TRBJ1-2; TRBD1 might be the D (6 bases). The germline V and J ends were trimmed by 5 bases and 8 bases, with 15 bases remaining between them. The CDR3 extends over 13 amino acids. From germline, CDR1 is SGHTA and CDR2 FQGNSA. The CDR3 spells CASSQTQGRGYTF. CDR3 nucleotide sequence: TGTGCCAGCAGCCAGACACAGGGTAGGGGCTACACCTTC.

The chain recombines TRBV5-6 with TRBJ1-5; 7 bases are shared with TRBD1. V lost 5 bases, J lost 7 bases, and 9 bases stayed unmatched. The CDR3 spans 14 residues. CDR1 is SGHDT and CDR2 is YYEEEE in the germline V gene. The CDR3 loop is CASRLYRGSQPQHF. The CDR3 coding sequence is TGTGCCAGCAGACTATACAGGGGCTCGCAGCCCCAGCATTTT.

The rearrangement joins TRBV7-2 to TRBJ1-2; TRBD1 agrees at 7 bases. The CDR3 consists of 14 residues. Germline CDR1 and CDR2: SGHTA and FQGNSA. With V trimmed by 4 bases and J by 4 bases, 6 bases remained unmatched. CDR3: CASSSRQGGYGYTF. In DNA, the CDR3 is TGTGCCAGCAGCTCCCGACAGGGAGGCTATGGCTACACCTTC. Looking up the rest from reference TRBV7-2 and TRBJ1-2 gives the full variable domain: GAGVSQSPSNKVTEKGKDVELRCDPISGHTALYWYRQSLGQGLEFLIYFQGNSAPDKSGLPSDRFSAERTGGSVSTLTIQRTQQEDSAVYLCASSSRQGGYGYTFGSGTRLTVV.

The genes are TRBV6-2 or TRBV6-3 and TRBJ2-7, with a tentative D call TRBD2 (6 bases). With 2 bases removed from V and 3 bases from J, the gap between germline ends came to 8 bases. CDR1 is MNHEY and CDR2 is SVGEGT in the germline V gene. This CDR3 has 13 amino acids. The CDR3 DNA is TGTGCCAGCAGTTACGGGGGGATCTACGAGCAGTACTTC. Translating it yields CASSYGGIYEQYF.

The CDR3 coding sequence is TGCGCCAGCAGCTGGGGACTAGCGGGAGGGGAAGAGACCCAGTACTTC. Its translation is CASSWGLAGGEETQYF. The chain recombines TRBV5-1 with TRBJ2-5; 16 bases agree with TRBD2. The CDR3 length is 16 residues. The germline CDR1 and CDR2 sequences are SGHRS and YFSETQ. V was pared by 3 bases and J by 3 bases, with 2 bases of the junction left unmatched.